Below are 26 T cell receptor beta chains sequenced from a single sample in a study of blood T cell repertoires in COVID-19. TCRdb's copy holds only in-frame clones and misses some; the assay was immunoSEQ multiplex PCR. The data show 150,000 or so clones, with roughly 80% seen just once and around 1.7% held by the top ten. Sample: peripheral blood. All receptors derive from a man aged 80 or over with acute or convalescent COVID-19.

This chain connects TRBV7-8 to TRBJ1-4; 7 bases agree with TRBD1. The V gene end was trimmed by 5 bases and the J gene end by 2 bases; junction bases not matched to a gene: 5. CDR1 and CDR2 (germline): SGHVS, FQNEAQ. The CDR3 length is 15 residues. The CDR3 nucleotides read TGTGCCAGCAGCCCTCAGGGGGTCACTAATGAAAAACTGTTTTTT. The encoded protein is CASSPQGVTNEKLFF.

The chain employs TRBV6-5 and TRBJ1-6; maybe TRBD1 (5 bases). Germline CDR1 MNHEY, CDR2 SVGAGI. This CDR3 is 16 amino acids long. V dropped 2 bases and J dropped 5 bases, with 13 bases sitting between them. The CDR3 here is CASSYDSPRDNSPLHF. DNA for the CDR3: TGTGCCAGCAGTTACGACAGCCCTCGGGATAATTCACCCCTCCACTTT.

This clone turned up a few times. The V call is TRBV6-5, the J call TRBJ1-1, with D perhaps TRBD1 (6 bases). Germline V CDR1 and CDR2: MNHEY, SVGAGI. The CDR3 has 16 residues. V lost 2 bases, J lost 4 bases, and 17 bases lay in between. The DNA of the CDR3 is TGTGCCAGCAGTTACACCCAATCCGGGACAAGCACTGAAGCTTTCTTT. It translates to CASSYTQSGTSTEAFF.

The rearrangement links TRBV19 to TRBJ1-6; TRBD1 aligns across 8 bases. V gave up 7 bases and J gave up 4 bases; unmatched junction bases: 6. Per germline, CDR1 LNHDA and CDR2 SQIVND (reference sequence). The CDR3 extends over 15 amino acids. CDR3 protein: CASTRGQAYNSPLHF. DNA of the CDR3: TGTGCCAGTACCCGGGGACAGGCATATAATTCACCCCTCCACTTT.

The chain has TRBV7-6 and TRBJ2-3; TRBD2 aligns across 16 bases. Looked up from germline, CDR1 is SGHVS and CDR2 is FNYEAQ. This CDR3 spans 16 amino acids. The junction had 4 bases not matched to a gene; V was cut back by 5 bases and J by 5 bases. DNA for the CDR3: TGTGCCAGCAGCCTAGGGACTAGCGGGGGGGGAGATACGCAGTATTTT. It codes for CASSLGTSGGGDTQYF.

This clone was counted once. This chain connects TRBV5-1 to TRBJ2-5; the D gene is possibly TRBD2 (7 bases). The CDR3 contains 16 residues. CDR1 and CDR2 from the germline V gene are SGHRS and YFSETQ. Trimming pared 3 bases from V and 1 base from J, leaving 16 bases between. This chain's CDR3 is CASSSGTGGPQETQYF. CDR3 sequence (DNA): TGCGCCAGCAGCTCAGGGACGGGGGGCCCCCAAGAGACCCAGTACTTC. The entire variable domain, with the rest obtained from reference TRBV5-1 and TRBJ2-5, is as follows: KAGVTQTPRYLIKTRGQQVTLSCSPISGHRSVSWYQQTPGQGLQFLFEYFSETQRNKGNFPGRFSGRQFSNSRSEMNVSTLELGDSALYLCASSSGTGGPQETQYFGPGTRLLVL.

CDR3 amino acids: CASSLAGGEQFF. CDR3 coding DNA: TGCGCCAGCAGCTTGGCAGGGGGTGAGCAGTTCTTC. The chain joins TRBV5-1 to TRBJ2-1; 7 nucleotides align to TRBD1. V trimming: 0 bases; J trimming: 9 bases; junction bases outside the gene matches: 0. Germline V lookup: CDR1 SGHRS, CDR2 YFSETQ. The CDR3 is 12 residues long.

This clone was counted only a few times. V and J are TRBV6-2 or TRBV6-3 and TRBJ2-3; 11 nucleotides match TRBD1. The CDR3 totals 14 residues. CDR1 is MNHEY and CDR2 is SVGEGT in the germline V gene. V gave up 6 bases and J gave up 7 bases; unmatched junction bases: 6. The CDR3: CASSGQGARNTQYF. The CDR3 bases are TGTGCCAGCAGCGGACAGGGGGCAAGGAATACGCAGTATTTT.

The rearrangement joins TRBV2 to TRBJ1-6; the D gene is possibly TRBD1 (5 bases). The germline V gene has CDR1 SNHLY and CDR2 FYNNEI. The CDR3 has 14 residues. The V and J ends lost 8 bases and 10 bases respectively, with 18 bases between them. The chain's CDR3 is CASANSGKGSPLHF. The CDR3 DNA sequence: TGTGCCAGCGCTAACTCAGGGAAAGGATCACCCCTCCACTTT.

This clone has more than one count but fewer than ten. The chain employs TRBV5-1 and TRBJ1-5, with D perhaps TRBD1 (5 bases). Per the germline V gene, CDR1 is SGHRS and CDR2 is YFSETQ. The CDR3 covers 15 residues. Deletions cut 0 bases from V and 6 bases from J, with 13 bases between. CDR3 sequence reads: CASSLESGGRQPQHF. DNA of the CDR3: TGCGCCAGCAGCTTGGAGTCGGGGGGACGTCAGCCCCAGCATTTT.

This rearrangement joins TRBV11-3 to TRBJ2-7; a weak D match, TRBD2 (6 bases). The germline gives CDR1 SGHNT, CDR2 YENEEA. CDR3 length: 14 residues. V was pared by 5 bases and J by 7 bases, with 18 bases between. This CDR3 is CASSVPGLPEEQYF. CDR3 coding DNA: TGTGCCAGCAGCGTTCCGGGACTTCCTGAGGAGCAGTACTTC.

V gene TRBV28 combines with J gene TRBJ1-4; TRBD1 matches at 9 bases. Trimming took 2 bases from V and 6 from J; bases not matched to a gene: 7. This CDR3 has 16 residues. The germline gives CDR1 MDHEN, CDR2 SYDVKM. CDR3 coding DNA: TGTGCCAGCAGTTTAACCGGACAGGGGTCGGATGAAAAACTGTTTTTT. Its protein product is CASSLTGQGSDEKLFF.

The chain uses TRBV11-2 and TRBJ2-1; a possible D gene is TRBD1 (7 bases). V was pared by 4 bases and J by 13 bases, with 20 bases between. This CDR3 comprises 14 residues. Germline CDR1 is SGHAT and CDR2 is FQNNGV. The CDR3: CASSSAPGGRLQFF. The CDR3, as DNA: TGTGCCAGCAGCTCAGCCCCAGGGGGGCGTCTTCAGTTCTTC.

The V and J genes are TRBV10-3 and TRBJ1-1, with TRBD1 matching 7 bases. Germline lookup yields CDR1 ENHRY and CDR2 SYGVKD. V was clipped by 5 bases and J by 0 bases; unmatched bases: 9. The CDR3 totals 16 residues. Written as DNA, the CDR3 is TGTGCCATCAGTCGGAATCAGGGGGGAGTGAACACTGAAGCTTTCTTT. Translation: CAISRNQGGVNTEAFF.

The rearrangement uses TRBV11-3 and TRBJ2-6; D is ambiguous. The germline V gene encodes CDR1 SGHNT and CDR2 YENEEA. V shed 5 bases and J shed 0 bases, with 11 bases lying between them. CDR3 length equals 16 residues. CDR3 DNA sequence: TGTGCCAGCAGCCCCCCTGCACTCTCTGGGGCCAACGTCCTGACTTTC. Protein sequence: CASSPPALSGANVLTF.

This clone was observed a few times. The V and J genes are TRBV6-1 and TRBJ2-7, with a weak D call TRBD2 (6 bases). The CDR3 covers 14 residues. Germline values: CDR1 MNHNS, CDR2 SASEGT. V gave up 1 base and J gave up 7 bases, with 14 bases separating them. In DNA, the CDR3 is TGTGCCAGCAGTGAAGTATCGCCGGAGGGGGAGCAGTACGTC. Protein product: CASSEVSPEGEQYV.

The rearrangement links TRBV7-2 to TRBJ1-3, with TRBD1 identical over 7 bases. This CDR3 comprises 15 residues. V lost 4 bases to trimming and J lost 6 bases; unmatched junction nucleotides: 9. Germline loops: CDR1 SGHTA, CDR2 FQGNSA. The CDR3 loop reads CASSSAMGQLNTIYF. The CDR3 coding sequence is TGTGCCAGCAGCTCGGCGATGGGACAGTTAAACACCATATATTTT.

This clone was detected a few times. This chain joins TRBV10-3 and TRBJ2-3; 9 bases are shared with TRBD2. The length of the CDR3 is 14 residues. Germline CDR1 is ENHRY and CDR2 is SYGVKD. V lost 6 bases and J lost 4; bases outside the gene matches: 5. Written as DNA, the CDR3 is TGTGCCATCAGGAGCGGGGGGCTCCCAGATACGCAGTATTTT. Protein: CAIRSGGLPDTQYF.

The J gene is TRBJ1-5, the V gene TRBV3-1 (or the pseudogene TRBV3-2); D gene unclear. Deletions cut 2 bases from V and 0 bases from J, with 8 bases between. CDR1 is LGHDT, CDR2 YNNKEL, per germline (reference sequence). The CDR3 length is 15 residues. The CDR3 sequence: CASSQSSGSNQPQHF. CDR3 DNA: TGTGCCAGCAGCCAATCCTCAGGTAGCAATCAGCCCCAGCATTTT.

The CDR3 nucleotides read TGTGCCAGCAGCTTAACGGCTCGTGGGGCGTGGGAGACCCAGTACTTC. Translation: CASSLTARGAWETQYF. The chain links TRBV7-2 to TRBJ2-5; a weak D match, TRBD1 (5 bases). There are 16 residues in the CDR3. Germline V gene sequence: CDR1 SGHTA, CDR2 FQGNSA. The V gene lost 2 bases and the J gene lost 5 bases, with 18 bases spanning the gap.

With respect to this clone: A read error may account for a junction end that differs from germline. This chain uses TRBV6-2 or TRBV6-3 with TRBJ2-5; 14 bases map to TRBD2. This CDR3 contains 17 residues. Germline V lookup: CDR1 MNHEY, CDR2 SVGEGT. The CDR3 is CASSLPGLAGGQKTQYF. The CDR3 nucleotides read TGTGCCAGCAGTTTACCAGGACTAGCGGGGGGCCAAAAGACCCAGTACTTC.

The V call is TRBV12-3 or TRBV12-4, the J call TRBJ2-7, with D perhaps TRBD2 (5 bases). V shed 5 bases and J shed 7 bases, with 15 bases lying between them. This CDR3 contains 13 residues. The CDR3 region is CASSRGFSGEQYF. The DNA for the CDR3 is TGTGCCAGCAGTCGGGGTTTCAGTGGGGAGCAGTACTTC.

The rearrangement joins TRBV7-2 to TRBJ2-1; 12 bases fit TRBD2. Losses at the gene ends were 3 bases for V and 14 bases for J; bases not matched to a gene: 5. This CDR3 has 13 residues. Per the germline V gene, CDR1 is SGHTA and CDR2 is FQGNSA. Here the CDR3 reads CASSLATSGGKFF. CDR3 nucleotide sequence: TGTGCCAGCAGCTTGGCCACTAGCGGGGGGAAGTTCTTC.

The chain employs TRBV27 and TRBJ2-1; D is possibly TRBD1 (5 bases). V lost 5 bases and J lost 9, with 23 bases in between. CDR3 length: 16 residues. Germline assignment: CDR1 MNHEY and CDR2 SMNVEV (reference sequence). CDR3 region: CASSVAWSGAGFEQFF. The DNA of the CDR3 is TGTGCCAGCAGTGTTGCATGGAGTGGGGCTGGGTTTGAGCAGTTCTTC.

The J gene is TRBJ2-3, the V gene TRBV6-5; TRBD2 aligns across 8 bases. Trimming at V came to 7 bases and at J to 5 bases, leaving 8 bases not matched to a gene. This CDR3 is built from 14 residues. In germline, CDR1 is MNHEY, CDR2 SVGAGI. The CDR3 region has the DNA TGTGCCAGCATCCCGGGGGGGGCGGTAGATACGCAGTATTTT. Protein product: CASIPGGAVDTQYF.

The chain has TRBV18 and TRBJ2-3; D perhaps matches TRBD2 (6 bases). Trimming stripped 3 bases from V and 5 bases from J, with 9 bases between. Germline V gene data show CDR1 as KGHSH and CDR2 as LQKENI. This CDR3 comprises 13 residues. Written as DNA, the CDR3 is TGTGCCAGCTCACCCGGGGGTGAAGATACGCAGTATTTT. Translating gives CASSPGGEDTQYF.